The present entry profiles one T cell receptor delta chain with its context. This likely stems from a read error, as it lies one base from a far larger clone. These data belong to a study of gamma-delta T cells after stem cell transplantation. The CDR3 has 21 amino acids. Germline CDR1 reads GEAIGNYY; CDR2 reads EKD. V was pared by 0 bases and J by 0 bases, with 16 bases of the junction left unmatched. TCRdb reprocessed the RT-PCR reads using CATT. The sample includes roughly 850 delta-chain clones, 15% to 20% of them seen just once. This chain links TRDV2 with TRDJ1, with TRDD3 matching 12 bases. This receptor was identified in a human donor. It is not recorded whose cells these are; they may come from a transplant donor. Sequenced input: gamma-delta T cells. The CDR3 is CACDTVTGGYNRTSYTDKLIF. DNA for the CDR3: TGTGCCTGTGACACCGTCACTGGGGGATACAACAGGACTTCGTACACCGATAAACTCATCTTT.